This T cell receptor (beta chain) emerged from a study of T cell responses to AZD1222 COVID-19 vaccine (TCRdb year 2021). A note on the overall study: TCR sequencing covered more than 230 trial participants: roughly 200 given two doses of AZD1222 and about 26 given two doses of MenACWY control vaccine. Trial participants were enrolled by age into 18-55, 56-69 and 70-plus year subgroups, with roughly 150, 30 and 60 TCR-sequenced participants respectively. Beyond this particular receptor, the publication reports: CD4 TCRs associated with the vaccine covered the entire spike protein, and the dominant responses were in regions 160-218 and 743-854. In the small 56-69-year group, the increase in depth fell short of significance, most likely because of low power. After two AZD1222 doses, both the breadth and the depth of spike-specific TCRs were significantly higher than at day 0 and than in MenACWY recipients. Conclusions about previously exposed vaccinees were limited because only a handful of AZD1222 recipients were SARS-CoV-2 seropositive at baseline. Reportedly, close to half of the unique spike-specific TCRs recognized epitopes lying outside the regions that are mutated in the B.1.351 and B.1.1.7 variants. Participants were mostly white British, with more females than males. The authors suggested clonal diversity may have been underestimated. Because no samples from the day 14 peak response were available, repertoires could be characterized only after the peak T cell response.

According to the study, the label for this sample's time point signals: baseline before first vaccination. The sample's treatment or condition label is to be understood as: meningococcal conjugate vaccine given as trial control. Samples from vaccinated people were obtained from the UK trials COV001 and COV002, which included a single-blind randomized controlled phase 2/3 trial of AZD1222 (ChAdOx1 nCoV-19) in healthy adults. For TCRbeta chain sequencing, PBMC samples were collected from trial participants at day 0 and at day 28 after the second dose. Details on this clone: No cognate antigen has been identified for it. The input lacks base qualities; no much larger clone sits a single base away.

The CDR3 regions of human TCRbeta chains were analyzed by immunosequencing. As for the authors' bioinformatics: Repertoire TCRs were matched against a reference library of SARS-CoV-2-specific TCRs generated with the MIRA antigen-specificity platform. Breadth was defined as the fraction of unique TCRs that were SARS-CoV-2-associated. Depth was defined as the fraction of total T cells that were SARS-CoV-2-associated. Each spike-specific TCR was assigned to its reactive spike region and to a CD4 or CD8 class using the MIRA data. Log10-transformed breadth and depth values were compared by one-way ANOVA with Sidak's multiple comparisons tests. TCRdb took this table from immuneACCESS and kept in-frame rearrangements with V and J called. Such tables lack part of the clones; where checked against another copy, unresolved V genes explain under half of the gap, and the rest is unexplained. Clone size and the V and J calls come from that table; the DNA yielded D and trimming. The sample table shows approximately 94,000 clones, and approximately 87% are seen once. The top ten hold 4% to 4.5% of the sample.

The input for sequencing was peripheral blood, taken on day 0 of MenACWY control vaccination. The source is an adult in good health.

The CDR3 protein sequence reads: CASSRTGLSLANEKLFF. The bases read TGTGCCAGCAGCCGCACAGGGTTATCCCTCGCTAATGAAAAACTGTTTTTT. Recombination linked TRBV7-2 to TRBJ1-4; the D region possibly corresponds to TRBD1 (6 bases align). The germline ends are 19 bases apart after V is trimmed by 5 bases and J by 3 bases. CDR1 and CDR2 are drawn from the germline V gene: SGHTA, FQGNSA. Inclusive of the bounding cysteine and phenylalanine, the CDR3 is 17 residues long. Of all the DNA, just the CDR3 is kept, 51 bases in frame from base 1.